The T cell receptor beta chain described here comes from a study of T cell repertoires in cytomegalovirus infection. For the study at large: TCR beta signatures that were public indicated CMV infection and matching HLA type.

Overall study findings and caveats: Within the response measured ex vivo, HLA-C-restricted CMV-specific TCR beta clonotypes were dominant.

TCRdb re-called the reads through MiXCR, storing one row per CDR3 protein. The sample records some 350,000 distinct CDR3 sequences, roughly a third being singletons. A note on this clonotype: What it binds is unknown.

Trimming took 0 bases from V and 6 from J; bases not matched to a gene: 5. The CDR3 loop spans 16 amino acids. CDR1 is SGHVS, CDR2 FNYEAQ, per germline. The material was cultured PBMCs, obtained from culture after CMV antigen stimulation. The origin of this receptor is a human donor in good health (CMV status not recorded). Some clones in this sample may be carry-over from other donors' samples. The gene calls are TRBV7-6 and TRBJ2-1; 10 nucleotides align to TRBD2. The CDR3 sequence is CASSLAGASGSNEQFF. CDR3 sequence (DNA): TGTGCCAGCAGCTTAGCGGGGGCTAGCGGGAGCAATGAGCAGTTCTTC.